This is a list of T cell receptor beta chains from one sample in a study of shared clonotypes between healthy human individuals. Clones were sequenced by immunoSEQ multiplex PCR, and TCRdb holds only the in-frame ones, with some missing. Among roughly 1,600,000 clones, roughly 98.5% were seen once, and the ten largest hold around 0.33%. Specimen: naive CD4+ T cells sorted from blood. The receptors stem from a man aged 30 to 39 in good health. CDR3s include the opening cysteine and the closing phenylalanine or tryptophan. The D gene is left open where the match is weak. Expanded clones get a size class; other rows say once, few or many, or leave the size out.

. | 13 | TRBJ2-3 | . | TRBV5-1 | TGCGCCAGCAGCTCGACTTCCACAGATACGCAGTATTTT | CASSSTSTDTQYF
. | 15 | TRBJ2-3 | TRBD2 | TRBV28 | TGTGCCAGCAGGAATACAGCGGGAGGCTTTGACACGCAGTATTTT | CASRNTAGGFDTQYF
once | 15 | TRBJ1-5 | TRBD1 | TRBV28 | TGTGCCAGCAGTCCACGACAGGGTTGGTTCCAGCCCCAGCATTTT | CASSPRQGWFQPQHF
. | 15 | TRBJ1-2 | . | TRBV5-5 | TGTGCCAGCAGCCCCGAAGACGGCCTCTACTATGGCTACACCTTC | CASSPEDGLYYGYTF
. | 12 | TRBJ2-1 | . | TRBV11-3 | TGTGCCAGCAGCTTATCAGGGGATGAGCAGTTCTTC | CASSLSGDEQFF
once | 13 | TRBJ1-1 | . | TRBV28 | TGTGCCAGCAGCTCTACCTGGAACACTGAAGCTTTCTTT | CASSSTWNTEAFF
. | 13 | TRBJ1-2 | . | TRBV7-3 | TGTGCCAGCAGCTTAGGGACGGACTATGGCTACACCTTC | CASSLGTDYGYTF
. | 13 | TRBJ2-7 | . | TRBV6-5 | TGTGCCAGCAGTCCCGCCTACGCCTACGAGCAGTACTTC | CASSPAYAYEQYF
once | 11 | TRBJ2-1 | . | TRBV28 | TGTGCCAGCAGTTTTAACAATGAGCAGTTCTTC | CASSFNNEQFF
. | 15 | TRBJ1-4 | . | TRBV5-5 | TGTGCCAGCAGTTCGGCCAAGGGATTCGGCGAAAAACTGTTTTTT | CASSSAKGFGEKLFF
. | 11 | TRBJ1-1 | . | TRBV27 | TGTGCCAGCCGGTCGAACACTGAAGCTTTCTTT | CASRSNTEAFF
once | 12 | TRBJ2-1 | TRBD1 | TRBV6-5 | TGTGCCAGCAGCCACAGGGGAAATGAGCAGTTCTTC | CASSHRGNEQFF
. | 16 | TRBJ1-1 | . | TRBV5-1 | TGCGCCAGCAGCTTGGCTTCCGGGTGGCGGGACACTGAAGCTTTCTTT | CASSLASGWRDTEAFF
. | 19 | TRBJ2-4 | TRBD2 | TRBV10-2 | TGCGCCAGCAGGCCCCCGGGACTAGCGGGAGGGCCGGCCAAAAACATTCAGTACTTC | CASRPPGLAGGPAKNIQYF
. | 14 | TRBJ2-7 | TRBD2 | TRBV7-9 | TGTGCCAGCAGCCCGGGACTAGCGGGAGGCGAGCAGTACTTC | CASSPGLAGGEQYF
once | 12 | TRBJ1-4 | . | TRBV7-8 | TGTGCCAGCAGCTTGTTGAATGAAAAACTGTTTTTT | CASSLLNEKLFF
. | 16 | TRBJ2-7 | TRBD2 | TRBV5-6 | TGTGCCAGCAGCTTCCGGACTAGCGGGAGTTTCTACGAGCAGTACTTC | CASSFRTSGSFYEQYF
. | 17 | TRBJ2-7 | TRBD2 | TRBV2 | TGTGCCAGCAGTGAAGCGCTTGCGGGACTAGCGGGAGGCGAGCAGTACTTC | CASSEALAGLAGGEQYF
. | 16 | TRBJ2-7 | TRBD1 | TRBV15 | TGTGCCACCAGCAGGGGGACAGGGGCTCTGGATTACGAGCAGTACTTC | CATSRGTGALDYEQYF
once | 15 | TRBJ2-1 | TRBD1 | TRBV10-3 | TGTGCCATCAGTGACTTCCCCGGGACAGGCAATGAGCAGTTCTTC | CAISDFPGTGNEQFF
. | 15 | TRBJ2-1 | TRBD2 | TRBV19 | TGTGCCAGTAGTACAGGGACTAGCGGGAGTGGTGAGCAGTTCTTC | CASSTGTSGSGEQFF
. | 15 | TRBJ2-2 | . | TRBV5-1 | TGCGCCAGCAGCAGAGGGACTTTAGCTACCGGGGAGCTGTTTTTT | CASSRGTLATGELFF
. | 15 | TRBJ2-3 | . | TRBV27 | TGTGCCAGCAGTTTACGTGGCAGAGCCACAGATACGCAGTATTTT | CASSLRGRATDTQYF
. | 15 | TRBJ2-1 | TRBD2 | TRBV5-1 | TGCGCCAGCAGCTTGGGACTAGCGGGAGTTTGGGAGCGGTTCTTC | CASSLGLAGVWERFF
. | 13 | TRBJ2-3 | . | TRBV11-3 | TGTGCCAGCAGCTTAGGACTCTCCAATACGCAGTATTTT | CASSLGLSNTQYF
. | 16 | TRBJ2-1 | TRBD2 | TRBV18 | TGTGCCAGCTCACCAAGACTAGCGGGAGAATACAATGAGCAGTTCTTC | CASSPRLAGEYNEQFF
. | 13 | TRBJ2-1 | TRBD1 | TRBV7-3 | TGTGCCAGCAGTTGGACAGGGGTCGATGAGCAGTTCTTC | CASSWTGVDEQFF
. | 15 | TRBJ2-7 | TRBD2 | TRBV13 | TGTGCCAGCAGCCCAAGGACTAGCGGGCGCTACGAGCAGTACTTC | CASSPRTSGRYEQYF
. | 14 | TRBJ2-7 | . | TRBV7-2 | TGTGCCAGCAGCTTAGCCCGGACTGGCTACGAGCAGTACTTC | CASSLARTGYEQYF
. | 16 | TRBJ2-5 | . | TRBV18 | TGTGCCAGCTCACCAAGCAGGGGCCGACTACAAGAGACCCAGTACTTC | CASSPSRGRLQETQYF
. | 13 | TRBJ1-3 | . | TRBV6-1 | TGTGCCAGCACGGGGCTAGCTGGAAACACCATATATTTT | CASTGLAGNTIYF
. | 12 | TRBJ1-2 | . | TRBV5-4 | TGTGCCAGCAGCTTGGTGATTAATGACTACACCTTC | CASSLVINDYTF
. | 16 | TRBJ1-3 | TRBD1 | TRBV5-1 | TGCGCCAGCAGCGCCGGGACAGGTTTTTCTGGAAACACCATATATTTT | CASSAGTGFSGNTIYF
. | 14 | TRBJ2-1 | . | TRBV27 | TGTGCCAGCACCCCCAATACCCCGGCGAATGAGCAGTTCTTC | CASTPNTPANEQFF
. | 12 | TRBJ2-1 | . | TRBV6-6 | TGTGCCAGCATGGAAATCTTAAATGAGCAGTTCTTC | CASMEILNEQFF
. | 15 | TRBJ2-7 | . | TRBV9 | TGTGCCAGCAGCGTAACAGCGGGCAGCTCCTACGAGCAGTACTTC | CASSVTAGSSYEQYF
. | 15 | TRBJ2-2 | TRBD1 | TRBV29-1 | TGCAGCGTTACGGGACAGGGTGGGCGCACCGGGGAGCTGTTTTTT | CSVTGQGGRTGELFF